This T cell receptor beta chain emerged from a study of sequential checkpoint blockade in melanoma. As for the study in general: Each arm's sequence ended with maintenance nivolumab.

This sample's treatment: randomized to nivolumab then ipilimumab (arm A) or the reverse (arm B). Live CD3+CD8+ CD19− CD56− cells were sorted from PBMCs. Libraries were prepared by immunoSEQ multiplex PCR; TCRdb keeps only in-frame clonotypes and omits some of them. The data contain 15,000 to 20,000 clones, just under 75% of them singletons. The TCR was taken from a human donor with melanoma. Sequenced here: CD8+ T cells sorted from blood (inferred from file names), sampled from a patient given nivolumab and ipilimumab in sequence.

The CDR3 protein is CASSPRVAGIYEQYF. The DNA of the CDR3 is TGCGCCAGCAGCCCCCGGGTAGCGGGGATCTACGAGCAGTACTTC. The chain links TRBV4-1 to TRBJ2-7, with 8 bases lining up with TRBD2. Germline V gene lookup returns CDR1 MGHRA and CDR2 YSYEKL. The CDR3 has 15 amino acids. V shed 4 bases, J shed 3 bases, and the junction held 8 bases outside the gene matches.